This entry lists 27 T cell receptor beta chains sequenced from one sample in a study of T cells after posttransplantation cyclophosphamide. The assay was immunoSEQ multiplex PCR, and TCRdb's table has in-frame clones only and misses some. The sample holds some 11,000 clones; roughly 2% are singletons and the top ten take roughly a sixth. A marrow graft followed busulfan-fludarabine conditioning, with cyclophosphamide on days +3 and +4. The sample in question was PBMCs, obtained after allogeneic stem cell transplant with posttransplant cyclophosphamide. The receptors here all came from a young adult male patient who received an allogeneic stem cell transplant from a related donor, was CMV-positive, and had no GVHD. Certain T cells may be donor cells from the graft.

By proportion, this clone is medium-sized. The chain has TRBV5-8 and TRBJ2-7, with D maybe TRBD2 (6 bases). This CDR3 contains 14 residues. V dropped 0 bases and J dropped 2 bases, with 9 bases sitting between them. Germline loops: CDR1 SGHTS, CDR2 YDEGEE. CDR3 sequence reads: CASSLVGGTYEQYF. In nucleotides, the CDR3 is TGTGCCAGCAGCTTGGTGGGAGGAACCTACGAGCAGTACTTC.

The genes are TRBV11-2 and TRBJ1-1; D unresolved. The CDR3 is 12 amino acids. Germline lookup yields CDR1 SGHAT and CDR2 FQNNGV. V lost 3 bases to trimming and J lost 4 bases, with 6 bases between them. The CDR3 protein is CASSFSGTEAFF. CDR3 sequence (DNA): TGTGCCAGCAGCTTTTCGGGCACTGAAGCTTTCTTT.

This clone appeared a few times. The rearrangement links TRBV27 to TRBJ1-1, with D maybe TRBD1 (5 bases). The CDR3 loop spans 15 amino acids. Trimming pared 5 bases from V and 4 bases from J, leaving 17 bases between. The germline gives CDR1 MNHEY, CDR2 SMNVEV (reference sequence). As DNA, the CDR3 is TGTGCCAGCAGTCCCTACCGGGGGGGACCCACTGAAGCTTTCTTT. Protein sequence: CASSPYRGGPTEAFF.

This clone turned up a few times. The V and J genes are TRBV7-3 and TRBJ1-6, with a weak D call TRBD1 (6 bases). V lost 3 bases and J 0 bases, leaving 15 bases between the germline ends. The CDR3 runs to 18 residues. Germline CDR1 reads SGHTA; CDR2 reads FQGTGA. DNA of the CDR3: TGTGCCAGCAGCTTCAGGGACACCCCGAGCTCCTATAATTCACCCCTCCACTTT. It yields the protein CASSFRDTPSSYNSPLHF.

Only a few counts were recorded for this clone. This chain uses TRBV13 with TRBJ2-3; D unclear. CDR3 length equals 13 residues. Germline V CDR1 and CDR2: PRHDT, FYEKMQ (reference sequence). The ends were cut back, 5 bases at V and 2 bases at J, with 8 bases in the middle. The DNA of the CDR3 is TGTGCCAGCAGCACGACTCCCACAGATACGCAGTATTTT. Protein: CASSTTPTDTQYF.

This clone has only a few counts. In nucleotides, the CDR3 is TGTGCCAGCAGCTTTTCGTATGGACTAGCGGGGGGCGGGGAGACCCAGTACTTC. This encodes CASSFSYGLAGGGETQYF. The rearrangement joins TRBV11-1 to TRBJ2-5; 14 nucleotides align to TRBD2. J gave up 5 bases and V 3 bases, and 11 bases lay outside the gene matches. The CDR3 runs to 18 residues. Germline CDR1 reads SGHAT; CDR2 reads FQDESV (reference sequence). Complete variable domain (other parts from reference TRBV11-1 and TRBJ2-5): EAEVAQSPRYKITEKSQAVAFWCDPISGHATLYWYRQILGQGPELLVQFQDESVVDDSQLPKDRFSAERLKGVDSTLKIQPAELGDSAMYLCASSFSYGLAGGGETQYFGPGTRLLVL.

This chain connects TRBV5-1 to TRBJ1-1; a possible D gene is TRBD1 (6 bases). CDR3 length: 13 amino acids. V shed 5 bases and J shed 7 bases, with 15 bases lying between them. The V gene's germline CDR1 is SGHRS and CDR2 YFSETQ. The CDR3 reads CASRPLGQREAFF. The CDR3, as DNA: TGCGCCAGCAGACCACTGGGACAACGTGAAGCTTTCTTT.

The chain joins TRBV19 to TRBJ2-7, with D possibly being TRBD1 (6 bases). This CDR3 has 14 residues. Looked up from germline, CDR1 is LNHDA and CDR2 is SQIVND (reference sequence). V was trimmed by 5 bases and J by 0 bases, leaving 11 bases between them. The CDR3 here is CASSWDISSYEQYF. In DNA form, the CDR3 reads TGTGCCAGTAGTTGGGACATTAGCTCCTACGAGCAGTACTTC.

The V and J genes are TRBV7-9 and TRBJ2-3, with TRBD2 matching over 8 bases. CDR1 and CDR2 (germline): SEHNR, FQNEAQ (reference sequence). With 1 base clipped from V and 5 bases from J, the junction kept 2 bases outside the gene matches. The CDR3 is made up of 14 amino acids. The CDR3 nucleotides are TGTGCCAGCAGCTTAGGGAGCGGGAGAGATACGCAGTATTTT. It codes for CASSLGSGRDTQYF.

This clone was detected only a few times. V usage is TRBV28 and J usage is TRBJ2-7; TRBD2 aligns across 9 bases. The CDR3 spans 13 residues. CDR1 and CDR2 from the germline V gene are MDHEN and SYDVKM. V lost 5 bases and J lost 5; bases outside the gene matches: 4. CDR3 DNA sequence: TGTGCCAGCAGTAGTAGCGGGGGAAACGAGCAGTACTTC. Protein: CASSSSGGNEQYF. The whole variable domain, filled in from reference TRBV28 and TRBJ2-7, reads DVKVTQSSRYLVKRTGEKVFLECVQDMDHENMFWYRQDPGLGLRLIYFSYDVKMKEKGDIPEGYSVSREKKERFSLILESASTNQTSMYLCASSSSGGNEQYFGPGTRLTVT.

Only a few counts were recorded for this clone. CDR3 DNA sequence: TGCGCCAGCAGCCAGGGACTAGCGGGAACCGGGTTCGAGCAGTACTTC. Translating it yields CASSQGLAGTGFEQYF. The rearrangement joins TRBV4-3 to TRBJ2-7; 13 bases align to TRBD2. The CDR3 covers 16 residues. Germline CDR1 is LGHNA and CDR2 is YSLEER. With V trimmed by 3 bases and J by 6 bases, 8 bases remained unmatched.

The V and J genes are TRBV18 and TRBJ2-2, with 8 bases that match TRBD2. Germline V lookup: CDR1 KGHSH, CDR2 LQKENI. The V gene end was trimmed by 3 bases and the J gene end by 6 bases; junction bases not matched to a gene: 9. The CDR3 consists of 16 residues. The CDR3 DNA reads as TGTGCCAGCTCACCGTCGGAAGCGGGAGTGGCCGGGGAGCTGTTTTTT. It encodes CASSPSEAGVAGELFF.

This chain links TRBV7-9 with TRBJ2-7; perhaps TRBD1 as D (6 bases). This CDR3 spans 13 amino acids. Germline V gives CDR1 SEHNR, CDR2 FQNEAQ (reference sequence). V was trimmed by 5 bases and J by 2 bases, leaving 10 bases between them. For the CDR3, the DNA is TGTGCCAGCAGCCGACAGGTCCCCTACGAGCAGTACTTC. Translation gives CASSRQVPYEQYF. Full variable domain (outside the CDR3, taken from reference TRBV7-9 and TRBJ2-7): DTGVSQNPRHKITKRGQNVTFRCDPISEHNRLYWYRQTLGQGPEFLTYFQNEAQLEKSRLLSDRFSAERPKGSFSTLEIQRTEQGDSAMYLCASSRQVPYEQYFGPGTRLTVT.

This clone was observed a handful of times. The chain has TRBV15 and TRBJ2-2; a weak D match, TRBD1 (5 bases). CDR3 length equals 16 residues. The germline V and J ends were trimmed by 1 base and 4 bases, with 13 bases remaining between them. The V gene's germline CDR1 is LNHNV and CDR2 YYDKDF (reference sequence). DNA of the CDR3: TGTGCCACCAGCAGAGTAGGGGTTGGTTCCACCGGGGAGCTGTTTTTT. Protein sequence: CATSRVGVGSTGELFF.

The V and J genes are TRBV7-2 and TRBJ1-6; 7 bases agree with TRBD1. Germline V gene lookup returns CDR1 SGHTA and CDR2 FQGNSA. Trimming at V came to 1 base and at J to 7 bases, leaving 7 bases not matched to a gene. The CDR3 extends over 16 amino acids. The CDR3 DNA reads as TGTGCCAGCAGCTTAGACCCTTCAGGGGGGAATTCACCCCTCCACTTT. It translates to CASSLDPSGGNSPLHF.

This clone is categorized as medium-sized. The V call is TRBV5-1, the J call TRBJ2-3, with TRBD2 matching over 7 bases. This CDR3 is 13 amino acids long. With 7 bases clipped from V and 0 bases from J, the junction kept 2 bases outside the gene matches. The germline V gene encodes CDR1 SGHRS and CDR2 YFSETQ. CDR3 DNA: TGCGCCAGCCTAGCGGCTAGCACAGATACGCAGTATTTT. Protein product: CASLAASTDTQYF.

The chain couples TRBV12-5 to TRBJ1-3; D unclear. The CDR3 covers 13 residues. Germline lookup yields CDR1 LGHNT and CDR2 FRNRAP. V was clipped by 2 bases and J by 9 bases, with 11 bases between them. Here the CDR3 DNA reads TGTGCTAGTGGTTTGCCCCCAGTAACCACCATATATTTT. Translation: CASGLPPVTTIYF. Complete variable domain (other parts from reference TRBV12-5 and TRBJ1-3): DARVTQTPRHKVTEMGQEVTMRCQPILGHNTVFWYRQTMMQGLELLAYFRNRAPLDDSGMPKDRFSAEMPDATLATLKIQPSEPRDSAVYFCASGLPPVTTIYFGEGSWLTVV.

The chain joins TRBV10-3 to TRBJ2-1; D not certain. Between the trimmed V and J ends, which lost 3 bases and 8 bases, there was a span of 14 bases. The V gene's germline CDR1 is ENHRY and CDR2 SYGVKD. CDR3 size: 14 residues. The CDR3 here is CAISERGRTDEQFF. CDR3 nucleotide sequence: TGTGCCATCAGTGAACGCGGCAGAACCGATGAGCAGTTCTTC.

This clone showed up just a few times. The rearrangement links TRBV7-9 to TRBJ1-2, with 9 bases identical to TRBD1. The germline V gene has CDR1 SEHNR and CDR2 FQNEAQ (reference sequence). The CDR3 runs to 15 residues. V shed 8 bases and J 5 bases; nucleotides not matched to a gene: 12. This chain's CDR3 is CASDGQGPELYGYTF. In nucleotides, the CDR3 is TGTGCCAGCGATGGACAGGGGCCTGAACTTTATGGCTACACCTTC.

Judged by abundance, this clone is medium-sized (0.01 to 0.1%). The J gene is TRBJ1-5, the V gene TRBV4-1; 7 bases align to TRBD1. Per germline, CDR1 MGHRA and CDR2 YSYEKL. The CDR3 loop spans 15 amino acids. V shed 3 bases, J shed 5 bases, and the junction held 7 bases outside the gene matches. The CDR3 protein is CASSQTGIDDQPQHF. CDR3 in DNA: TGCGCCAGCAGCCAGACAGGGATAGACGATCAGCCCCAGCATTTT.

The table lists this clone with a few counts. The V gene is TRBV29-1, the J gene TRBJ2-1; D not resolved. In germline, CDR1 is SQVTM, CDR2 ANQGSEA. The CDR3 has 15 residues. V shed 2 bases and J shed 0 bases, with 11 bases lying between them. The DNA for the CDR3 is TGCAGCGTTGAAATGGCGCGGAGCTCCTACAATGAGCAGTTCTTC. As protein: CSVEMARSSYNEQFF.

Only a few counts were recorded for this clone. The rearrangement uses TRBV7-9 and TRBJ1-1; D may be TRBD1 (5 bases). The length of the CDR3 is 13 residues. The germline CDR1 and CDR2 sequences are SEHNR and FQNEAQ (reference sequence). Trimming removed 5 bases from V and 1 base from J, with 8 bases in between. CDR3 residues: CASSNQGNTEAFF. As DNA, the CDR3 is TGTGCCAGCAGCAATCAGGGGAACACTGAAGCTTTCTTT.

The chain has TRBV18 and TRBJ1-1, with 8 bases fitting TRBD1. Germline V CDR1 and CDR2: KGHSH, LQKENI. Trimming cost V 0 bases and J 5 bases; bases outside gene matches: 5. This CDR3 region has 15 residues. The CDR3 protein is CASSPPDREGTEAFF. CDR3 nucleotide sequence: TGTGCCAGCTCACCACCGGACAGGGAGGGGACTGAAGCTTTCTTT.

The CDR3 region has the DNA TGTGCCAGCAGCTTAGCATCCCCCCAGGGGGCTGGAAAGACCCAGTACTTC. Amino acid sequence: CASSLASPQGAGKTQYF. The chain uses TRBV7-2 and TRBJ2-5; 8 nucleotides match TRBD1. Germline CDR1 is SGHTA and CDR2 is FQGNSA. The CDR3 totals 17 residues. The trim removed 0 bases at V and 6 bases at J, leaving 12 bases unmatched.

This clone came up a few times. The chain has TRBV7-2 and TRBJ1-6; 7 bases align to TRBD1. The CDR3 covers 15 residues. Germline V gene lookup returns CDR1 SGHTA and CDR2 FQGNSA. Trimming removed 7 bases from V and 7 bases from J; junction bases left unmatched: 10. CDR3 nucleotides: TGTGCCAGCAATGGGGAAACAGGGGTAAATTCACCCCTCCACTTT. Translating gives CASNGETGVNSPLHF. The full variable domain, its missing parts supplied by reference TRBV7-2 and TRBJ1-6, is GAGVSQSPSNKVTEKGKDVELRCDPISGHTALYWYRQSLGQGLEFLIYFQGNSAPDKSGLPSDRFSAERTGGSVSTLTIQRTQQEDSAVYLCASNGETGVNSPLHFGNGTRLTVT.

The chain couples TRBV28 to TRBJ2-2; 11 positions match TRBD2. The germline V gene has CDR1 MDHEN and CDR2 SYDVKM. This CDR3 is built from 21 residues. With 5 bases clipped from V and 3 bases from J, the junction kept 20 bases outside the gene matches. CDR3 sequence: CASSPLRPLLAGEIDTGELFF. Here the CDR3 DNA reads TGTGCCAGCAGTCCGCTGCGTCCCCTACTAGCGGGAGAGATTGACACCGGGGAGCTGTTTTTT.

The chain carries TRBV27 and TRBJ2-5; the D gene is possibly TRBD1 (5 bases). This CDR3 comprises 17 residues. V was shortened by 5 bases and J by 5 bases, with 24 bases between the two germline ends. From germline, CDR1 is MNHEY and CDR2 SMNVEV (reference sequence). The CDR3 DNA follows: TGTGCCAGCAGTACCTCCAGGGTTTCTGCGTTCTTCGAGACCCAGTACTTC. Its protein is CASSTSRVSAFFETQYF.